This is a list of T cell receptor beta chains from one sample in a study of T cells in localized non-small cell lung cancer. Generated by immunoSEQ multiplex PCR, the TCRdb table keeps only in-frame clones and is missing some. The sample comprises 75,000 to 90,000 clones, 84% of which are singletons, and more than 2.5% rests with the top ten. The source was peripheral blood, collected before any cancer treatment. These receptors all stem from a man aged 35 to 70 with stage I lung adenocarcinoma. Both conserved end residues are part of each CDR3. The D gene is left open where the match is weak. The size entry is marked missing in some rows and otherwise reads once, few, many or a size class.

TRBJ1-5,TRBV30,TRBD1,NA,CAWSPPGTGSQPQHF,TGTGCCTGGAGTCCCCCCGGGACAGGGAGCCAGCCCCAGCATTTT
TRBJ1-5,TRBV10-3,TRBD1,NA,CAISADRADQPQHF,TGTGCCATCAGTGCGGACAGGGCAGATCAGCCCCAGCATTTT
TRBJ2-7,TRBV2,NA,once,CASCRVRGEQYF,TGTGCCAGCTGCAGGGTGCGAGGCGAGCAGTACTTC
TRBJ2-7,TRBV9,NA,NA,CASSDSSYEQYF,TGTGCCAGCAGCGACAGCTCCTACGAGCAGTACTTC
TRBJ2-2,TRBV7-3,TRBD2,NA,CASSLKTSVGTGELFF,TGTGCCAGCAGCTTAAAGACTAGCGTTGGCACCGGGGAGCTGTTTTTT
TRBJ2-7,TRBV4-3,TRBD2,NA,CASMSGVRSYEQYF,TGCGCCAGCATGAGCGGGGTACGCTCCTACGAGCAGTACTTC
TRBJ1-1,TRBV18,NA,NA,CASSPSIKNTEAFF,TGTGCCAGCTCACCAAGCATTAAGAACACTGAAGCTTTCTTT
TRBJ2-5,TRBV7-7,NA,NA,CASSLVGIWGPGEETQYF,TGTGCCAGCAGCTTAGTCGGGATTTGGGGCCCGGGGGAAGAGACCCAGTACTTC
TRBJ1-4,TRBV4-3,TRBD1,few,CASSRTGNLETNEKLFF,TGCGCCAGCAGCCGGACAGGGAATCTGGAGACTAATGAAAAACTGTTTTTT
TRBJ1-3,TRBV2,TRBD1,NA,CASREGQLISGNTIYF,TGTGCCAGCAGGGAGGGACAGCTGATCTCTGGAAACACCATATATTTT
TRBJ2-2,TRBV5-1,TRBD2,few,CASRLADTGELFF,TGCGCCAGCAGACTAGCGGACACCGGGGAGCTGTTTTTT
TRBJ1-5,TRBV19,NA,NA,CASSTRDASNQPQHF,TGTGCCAGTAGTACCCGGGACGCTAGCAATCAGCCCCAGCATTTT
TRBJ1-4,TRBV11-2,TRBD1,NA,CASRQTGGGEKLFF,TGTGCCAGCAGACAAACAGGGGGCGGAGAAAAACTGTTTTTT
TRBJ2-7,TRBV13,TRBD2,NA,CASSLLAGAYEQYF,TGTGCCAGCAGCTTATTAGCGGGAGCTTACGAGCAGTACTTC
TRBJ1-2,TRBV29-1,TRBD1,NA,CSVEDLRGLYYGYTF,TGCAGCGTTGAAGATCTGAGGGGGCTGTACTATGGCTACACCTTC
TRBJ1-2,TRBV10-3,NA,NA,CAISEGRQKTYGYTF,TGTGCCATCAGTGAAGGCCGACAGAAGACTTATGGCTACACCTTC
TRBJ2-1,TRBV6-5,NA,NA,CASSPFRSSYNEQFF,TGTGCCAGCAGTCCCTTCCGGAGCTCCTACAATGAGCAGTTCTTC
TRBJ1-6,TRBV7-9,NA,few,CASSLQGPNSPLHF,TGTGCCAGCAGCTTGCAGGGGCCCAATTCACCCCTCCACTTT
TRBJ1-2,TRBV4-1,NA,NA,CASSRSGTAQGEGYTF,TGCGCCAGCAGCCGGTCAGGGACGGCCCAAGGGGAGGGCTACACCTTC
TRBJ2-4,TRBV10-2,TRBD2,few,CASSESMGGRNIQYF,TGCGCCAGCAGTGAGTCAATGGGGGGGAGGAACATTCAGTACTTC
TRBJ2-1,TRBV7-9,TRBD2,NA,CASSSLAGVRYNEQFF,TGTGCCAGCAGTTCCCTAGCGGGGGTCAGGTACAATGAGCAGTTCTTC
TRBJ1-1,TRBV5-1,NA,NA,CASSLLTVNTEAFF,TGCGCCAGCAGCTTGCTCACGGTGAACACTGAAGCTTTCTTT
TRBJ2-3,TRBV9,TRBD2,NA,CASSELAGGTDTQYF,TGTGCCAGCAGCGAGCTAGCGGGGGGGACAGATACGCAGTATTTT
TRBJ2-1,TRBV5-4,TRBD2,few,CASSTLPGLAYNEQFF,TGTGCCAGCAGCACACTTCCGGGACTAGCCTACAATGAGCAGTTCTTC
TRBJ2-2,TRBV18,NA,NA,CASSPEPVDGELFF,TGTGCCAGCTCACCAGAACCGGTTGACGGGGAGCTGTTTTTT
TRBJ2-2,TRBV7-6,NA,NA,CASSSFRNTGELFF,TGTGCCAGCAGCTCGTTTAGGAACACCGGGGAGCTGTTTTTT
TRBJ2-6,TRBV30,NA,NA,CAWSRGGGGANVLTF,TGTGCCTGGAGTAGGGGAGGTGGTGGGGCCAACGTCCTGACTTTC
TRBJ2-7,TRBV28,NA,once,CASSTGNPYEQYF,TGTGCCAGCAGTACAGGAAACCCCTACGAGCAGTACTTC
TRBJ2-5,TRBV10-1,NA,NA,CASSNRDLRETQYF,TGCGCCAGCAGTAATAGGGATCTCCGGGAGACCCAGTACTTC
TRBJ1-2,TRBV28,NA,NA,CASSLWGTTNYGYTF,TGTGCCAGCAGTTTATGGGGGACAACTAACTATGGCTACACCTTC
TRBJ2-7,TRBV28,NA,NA,CATQTTGYEQYF,TGTGCCACCCAGACGACAGGCTACGAGCAGTACTTC
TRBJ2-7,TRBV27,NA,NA,CASSTRGGVYEQYF,TGTGCCAGCAGTACAAGAGGGGGGGTCTACGAGCAGTACTTC
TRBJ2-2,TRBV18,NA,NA,CASSPPRGLGELFF,TGTGCCAGCTCACCACCGAGGGGATTAGGGGAGCTGTTTTTT
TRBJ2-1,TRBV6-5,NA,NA,CASSSPQSNEQFF,TGTGCCAGCAGCTCCCCCCAGAGCAATGAGCAGTTCTTC
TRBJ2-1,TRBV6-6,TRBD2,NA,CASSSSGTPRNEQFF,TGTGCCAGCAGTTCGAGCGGGACCCCCCGGAATGAGCAGTTCTTC
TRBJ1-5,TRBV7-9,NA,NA,CASSLGESQPQHF,TGTGCCAGCAGCTTAGGGGAATCTCAGCCCCAGCATTTT
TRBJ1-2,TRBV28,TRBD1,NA,CASSLYTNRGGGYGYTF,TGTGCCAGCAGTTTATACACTAACAGGGGAGGAGGCTATGGCTACACCTTC
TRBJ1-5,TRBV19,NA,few,CALGGSGQPQHF,TGTGCCTTAGGTGGCAGCGGGCAGCCCCAGCATTTT
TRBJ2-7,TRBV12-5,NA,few,CASGQTRDPPYEQYF,TGTGCTAGTGGTCAGACTAGGGACCCTCCTTACGAGCAGTACTTC
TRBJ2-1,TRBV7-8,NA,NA,CASSRGTEYSYNEQFF,TGTGCCAGCAGCCGCGGGACGGAATATTCCTACAATGAGCAGTTCTTC
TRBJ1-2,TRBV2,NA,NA,CASSEDYGYTF,TGTGCCAGCAGTGAAGACTATGGCTACACCTTC
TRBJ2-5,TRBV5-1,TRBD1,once,CASSLGQGVKTQYF,TGCGCCAGCAGCTTGGGGCAGGGGGTGAAGACCCAGTACTTC
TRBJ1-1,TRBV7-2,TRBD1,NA,CASSYTGGGDEAFF,TGTGCCAGCAGCTACACAGGGGGCGGGGATGAAGCTTTCTTT
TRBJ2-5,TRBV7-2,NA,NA,CASSLASVLKTQYF,TGTGCCAGCAGCTTAGCGTCCGTTTTGAAGACCCAGTACTTC
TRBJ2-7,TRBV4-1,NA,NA,CASSPGGRTYEQYF,TGCGCCAGCAGCCCCGGGGGCAGGACCTACGAGCAGTACTTC
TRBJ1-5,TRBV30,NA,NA,CAWSVQGGNQPQHF,TGTGCCTGGAGTGTACAAGGGGGCAATCAGCCCCAGCATTTT
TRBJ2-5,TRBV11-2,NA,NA,CASSLDPYRQWGETQYF,TGTGCCAGCAGCTTAGATCCTTACCGACAGTGGGGCGAGACCCAGTACTTC
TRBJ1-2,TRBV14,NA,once,CASSQWRGQRGDYGYTF,TGTGCCAGCAGCCAGTGGAGAGGACAGCGGGGGGACTATGGCTACACCTTC
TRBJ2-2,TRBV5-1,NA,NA,CASSLNTDKANTGELFF,TGCGCCAGCAGCCTTAACACCGACAAGGCGAACACCGGGGAGCTGTTTTTT
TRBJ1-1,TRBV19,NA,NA,CASSLRNTEAFF,TGTGCCAGTAGCCTTAGGAACACTGAAGCTTTCTTT
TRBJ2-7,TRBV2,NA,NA,CASSVPPYEQYF,TGTGCCAGCAGTGTCCCCCCCTACGAGCAGTACTTC
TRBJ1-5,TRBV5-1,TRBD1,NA,CASSFSGGNQPQHF,TGCGCCAGCAGCTTCTCAGGGGGAAATCAGCCCCAGCATTTT
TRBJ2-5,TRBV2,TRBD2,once,CASKRGEQETQYF,TGTGCCTCCAAGCGGGGGGAACAAGAGACCCAGTACTTC
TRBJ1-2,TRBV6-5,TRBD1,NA,CASTASTGGLYGYTF,TGTGCCAGCACCGCCTCGACAGGGGGCTTATATGGCTACACCTTC
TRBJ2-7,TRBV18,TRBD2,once,CASSPVREFFGEQYF,TGTGCCAGCTCACCAGTGCGGGAGTTCTTCGGAGAGCAGTACTTC
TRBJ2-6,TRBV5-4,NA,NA,CASSSGGRGANVLTF,TGTGCCAGCAGTTCCGGGGGGCGCGGGGCCAACGTCCTGACTTTC
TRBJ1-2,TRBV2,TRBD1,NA,CASSSGQGRNYGYTF,TGTGCCAGCAGTTCGGGACAGGGTCGCAACTATGGCTACACCTTC